The entry that follows covers one T cell receptor beta chain sequence. These data originate in a study of CD8 T cells in Susac syndrome. Germline loops: CDR1 SGHTA, CDR2 FQGTGA. The CDR3 runs to 15 residues. V dropped 5 bases and J dropped 4 bases, with 15 bases sitting between them. An amount of RNA that ranged from about 0.45 to 1 ug was reverse transcribed with random hexamers. TCRdb re-analysed the immunoSEQ multiplex PCR reads in MiXCR, keeping a single row per CDR3 protein. The repertoire includes 50,000 or so distinct CDR3 sequences, approximately 93% of them detected once, and around 0.49% sits in the top ten. TCR beta sequencing was performed on blood CD8+ and CD4+ T cells. Bulk CD8+ and CD4+ cells came from magnetic negative isolation; CD8+ TEMRA by FACS.

The V call is TRBV7-3, the J call TRBJ2-1; no clear D. This receptor was taken from a human donor with multiple sclerosis. The sequencing sample was made of CD8+ T cells from PBMCs. CDR3 sequence reads: CASSHTRGPYNEQFF. The CDR3 DNA reads TGTGCCAGCAGCCACACCAGAGGTCCATACAATGAGCAGTTCTTC. The variable domain in full, completed from reference TRBV7-3 and TRBJ2-1, reads GAGVSQTPSNKVTEKGKYVELRCDPISGHTALYWYRQSLGQGPEFLIYFQGTGAADDSGLPNDRFFAVRPEGSVSTLKIQRTERGDSAVYLCASSHTRGPYNEQFFGPGTRLTVL.